This TCR beta chain was identified in a study of blood T cell repertoires in COVID-19. At the level of the study: Sources were T cells, B-cell-depleted T cells, or PBMCs; the material itself was cDNA or gDNA.

As originally analysed: Quantification of nucleated cells was approximated via reference gene primer amplification. The method was immunoSEQ multiplex PCR; TCRdb's version includes in-frame clones alone and lacks a portion of them. That table furnishes V, J and clone size, whereas the DNA furnished D and trimming. The table has about 280,000 clones, 75% to 90% seen once. Cohort 3 recovery required two negative PCRs, clearance, or symptom resolution. Sequences were obtained from PBMCs or T cells enriched from blood (not recorded which). The TCR sequence derives from a woman aged 50 to 65 who had recovered from COVID-19.

The chain's CDR3 is CASRALGGGSYGYTF. The CDR3 DNA reads as TGTGCCAGCAGGGCCCTGGGGGGGGGCTCCTATGGCTACACCTTC. J is TRBJ1-2 and V is TRBV3-1 (or the pseudogene TRBV3-2), with a tentative D call TRBD1 (6 bases). The CDR3 is made up of 15 amino acids. The germline V gene encodes CDR1 LGHDT and CDR2 YNNKEL (reference sequence). Trimming cost V 6 bases and J 4 bases, with 18 bases left between them.